The rows below give T cell receptor beta chains drawn from one sample of a study of T cell repertoires in cytomegalovirus infection. TCRdb re-called the reads through MiXCR, storing one row per CDR3 protein. The sample yields some 940,000 distinct CDR3 sequences, less than 35% seen once. These TCRs' antigens remain unknown. The specimen was cultured CD8+ T cells from PBMCs, collected from culture after CMV antigen stimulation. These receptors all come from a human donor in good health (CMV status not recorded). Some clones in this sample may be carry-over from other donors' samples. Each CDR3 is given with its conserved first and last residue. D genes are given only for firm matches. Some rows mark clone size as missing; the rest say once, few, many or name a class of expanded clone.

few | TRBJ2-5 | 16 | TRBV2 | TRBD2 | TGTGCCAGCAGTCCTCTAGCGGGGGGGCCGGGAGAGACCCAGTACTTC | CASSPLAGGPGETQYF
NA | TRBJ1-4 | 14 | TRBV27 | TRBD1 | TGTGCCAGCAGTCTACAGGGGGGAAATGAAAAACTGTTTTTT | CASSLQGGNEKLFF
many | TRBJ2-1 | 13 | TRBV7-2 | TRBD1 | TGTGCCAGCAGCCGGGGACAGGGTAATGAGCAGTTCTTC | CASSRGQGNEQFF
many | TRBJ1-1 | 14 | TRBV7-2 | NA | TGTGCCAGCAGCTTCATAACACAGGGCACTGAAGCTTTCTTT | CASSFITQGTEAFF
NA | TRBJ1-1 | 14 | TRBV29-1 | TRBD1 | TGCAGCGCCACCGGGACAGGGATGAACACTGAAGCTTTCTTT | CSATGTGMNTEAFF
NA | TRBJ1-2 | 14 | TRBV5-4 | TRBD1 | TGTGCCAGCAGCGGGACCAGGGGGTCGTATGGCTACACCTTC | CASSGTRGSYGYTF
few | TRBJ2-3 | 13 | TRBV19 | NA | TGTGCCAGTAGTATCGTCCATACAGATACGCAGTATTTT | CASSIVHTDTQYF
NA | TRBJ2-1 | 15 | TRBV2 | TRBD2 | TGTGCCAGCAGCCGCGGGGGGGCGGCCTACAATGAGCAGTTCTTC | CASSRGGAAYNEQFF
once | TRBJ2-2 | 16 | TRBV27 | TRBD2 | TGTGCCAGCACCGGGACTAGCGGGGTAGGCGCCGGGGAGCTGTTTTTT | CASTGTSGVGAGELFF
NA | TRBJ2-5 | 15 | TRBV6-1 | TRBD2 | TGTGCCAGCAGTGAAGAGGGGACTAGCGGGGAGACCCAGTACTTC | CASSEEGTSGETQYF
many | TRBJ2-2 | 16 | TRBV12-3/TRBV12-4 | TRBD1 | TGTGCCAGCAGCTCAAGACAGGGGGCGAACACCGGGGAGCTGTTTTTT | CASSSRQGANTGELFF
NA | TRBJ2-1 | 10 | TRBV12-3/TRBV12-4 | NA | TGTGCCATACAGGGTTACGAGCAGTTCTTC | CAIQGYEQFF
few | TRBJ2-2 | 15 | TRBV6-1 | NA | TGTGCCAGCAGTGACTTGGGGGCGTACACCGGGGAGCTGTTTTTT | CASSDLGAYTGELFF
many | TRBJ2-5 | 14 | TRBV6-5 | TRBD2 | TGTGCCAGCAGTTACACTAGCGGCGATGGGACCCAGTACTTC | CASSYTSGDGTQYF
few | TRBJ1-6 | 15 | TRBV28 | NA | TGTGCCAGCAGTTTAATTCAAGGAAAAAGTTCACCCCTCCACTTT | CASSLIQGKSSPLHF
NA | TRBJ2-3 | 13 | TRBV7-9 | TRBD2 | TGTGCCAGCGTGGGGGGGACTACAGATACGCAGTATTTT | CASVGGTTDTQYF
NA | TRBJ2-1 | 12 | TRBV6-2/TRBV6-3 | NA | TGTGCCAGCAGTTACTGGGGCTATGAGCAGTTCTTC | CASSYWGYEQFF
NA | TRBJ2-2 | 11 | TRBV29-1 | NA | TGCAGCGTTAAATCGGCCGGGGAGCTGTTTTTT | CSVKSAGELFF
few | TRBJ2-5 | 15 | TRBV6-1 | NA | TGTGCCAGCAGTGAAGTCCAGGCAAAGGGAGAGACCCAGTACTTC | CASSEVQAKGETQYF
few | TRBJ2-5 | 12 | TRBV20-1 | NA | TGCAGTGCTAGAGACCGAAAAGAGACCCAGTACTTC | CSARDRKETQYF
few | TRBJ2-2 | 14 | TRBV28 | NA | TGTGCCAGCAGTTTAGTTCTGGGATCCGGGGAGCTGTTTTTT | CASSLVLGSGELFF
few | TRBJ1-2 | 17 | TRBV6-1 | TRBD1 | TGTGCCAGCAGTTCTGAGGGACAGGGTCCCTCCACCGGTAGCTACACCTTC | CASSSEGQGPSTGSYTF
NA | TRBJ1-2 | 16 | TRBV6-5 | NA | TGTGCCAGCGGGGGAGGGCCGACGAGATTTGACTATGGCTACACCTTC | CASGGGPTRFDYGYTF
NA | TRBJ1-6 | 15 | TRBV6-5 | TRBD1 | TGTGCCAGCACCCAAAATCAGGGGGGGAATTCACCCCTCCACTTT | CASTQNQGGNSPLHF
NA | TRBJ2-7 | 14 | TRBV4-1 | NA | TGCGCCAGCAGCCAAGATCCGGACGGTTACGAGCAGTACTTC | CASSQDPDGYEQYF
many | TRBJ1-1 | 14 | TRBV12-3/TRBV12-4 | NA | TGTGCCAGCAGTCACAGGGTGATAGGAACTGAAGCTTTCTTT | CASSHRVIGTEAFF
NA | TRBJ1-5 | 15 | TRBV7-9 | NA | TGTGCCAGCAGCTTAGAAGGAGGGGCTCGACAGCCCCAGCATTTT | CASSLEGGARQPQHF
NA | TRBJ1-2 | 15 | TRBV24-1 | NA | TGTGCCACCAGTGATTGGGACGGCCCTAACTATGGCTACACCTTC | CATSDWDGPNYGYTF
few | TRBJ1-1 | 11 | TRBV29-1 | NA | TGCAGCGTGGCCTTGTACACTGAAGCTTTCTTT | CSVALYTEAFF
NA | TRBJ2-3 | 15 | TRBV5-8 | NA | TGTGCCAGCAGCTTGGGGGTACTTAGCACAGATACGCAGTATTTT | CASSLGVLSTDTQYF
many | TRBJ2-5 | 15 | TRBV7-7 | TRBD2 | TGTGCTAGCAGCTTCGCCGGGGGGGCCTATGAGACCCAGTACTTC | CASSFAGGAYETQYF
few | TRBJ1-4 | 19 | TRBV12-3/TRBV12-4 | NA | TGTGCCAGCAGTTTTTTCTTGAGGGCTCCTCCTGCAACTAATGAAAAACTGTTTTTT | CASSFFLRAPPATNEKLFF
NA | TRBJ1-2 | 13 | TRBV29-1 | NA | TGCAGCGTCCGGAATAGGGATAACTATGGCTACACCTTC | CSVRNRDNYGYTF
NA | TRBJ2-1 | 17 | TRBV12-3/TRBV12-4 | NA | TGTGCCAGCAGTTCTGTGGATGGTCCATTCTCCTACAATGAGCAGTTCTTC | CASSSVDGPFSYNEQFF
many | TRBJ1-6 | 18 | TRBV7-2 | NA | TGTGCCAGCAGCCTGTGGCCTGGTTTGGCCTCCTATAATTCACCCCTCCACTTT | CASSLWPGLASYNSPLHF
few | TRBJ2-3 | 17 | TRBV6-2/TRBV6-3 | NA | TGTGCCAGCAGTGGGTTAGGCGGGCGATATAGCACAGATACGCAGTATTTT | CASSGLGGRYSTDTQYF
NA | TRBJ2-3 | 18 | TRBV27 | TRBD2 | TGTGCCAGCAGTTTATCTATACTAGCGGGGGGCGGAGCAGATACGCAGTATTTT | CASSLSILAGGGADTQYF
NA | TRBJ1-1 | 15 | TRBV28 | NA | TGTGCCAGCAGTCCCCCGGACGGTATGAACACTGAAGCTTTCTTT | CASSPPDGMNTEAFF
many | TRBJ1-2 | 14 | TRBV7-9 | NA | TGTGCCAGCAGCTCAGGCAGAGTGGAGTATGGCTACACCTTC | CASSSGRVEYGYTF
few | TRBJ2-5 | 14 | TRBV20-1 | NA | TGCAGTGCTAGAGATTACGCTCCCTTGGAGACCCAGTACTTC | CSARDYAPLETQYF
NA | TRBJ1-2 | 14 | TRBV19 | TRBD1 | TGTGCCAGTAGTAGAGGACAGGGGAAATCTGGCTACACCTTC | CASSRGQGKSGYTF